The 3 T cell receptor beta chains in this list originate from one sample, sequenced in a study of shared clonotypes between healthy human individuals. Profiled with immunoSEQ multiplex PCR; TCRdb holds only in-frame clones, not every one. The sample yields over a million clones, roughly 70% seen once. The material sequenced was memory CD4+ T cells sorted from blood. Described subset: CD45RA-negative fraction. The receptors come from a man aged 18-30 years in good health.

The chain has TRBV5-1 and TRBJ1-1; D remains unclear. Germline CDR1 and CDR2: SGHRS and YFSETQ. Trimming shortened V by 4 bases and J by 2 bases, and 30 bases separated the two germline ends. The CDR3 length is 20 residues. Written as DNA, the CDR3 is TGCGCCAGCAGCCGTTCACCGCTACAGATTCACTTTGACCCTAACACTGAAGCTTTCTTT. Translating it yields CASSRSPLQIHFDPNTEAFF.

The chain carries TRBV18 and TRBJ1-1; possible D gene TRBD1, 5 bases. Germline CDR1 reads KGHSH; CDR2 reads LQKENI. The CDR3 covers 13 residues. Trimming shortened V by 6 bases and J by 1 base, and 9 bases separated the two germline ends. The CDR3 DNA reads as TGTGCCAGCTCCCACGGACAGAACACTGAAGCTTTCTTT. Encoded protein: CASSHGQNTEAFF.

The gene calls are TRBV2 and TRBJ2-7; D may be TRBD2 (6 bases). CDR1 and CDR2 (germline): SNHLY, FYNNEI. CDR3 size: 14 residues. Deletions cut 4 bases from V and 3 bases from J, with 13 bases between. The CDR3 DNA sequence: TGTGCCAGCAGTGTAAGGGACTCGATCTACGAGCAGTACTTC. Encoded protein: CASSVRDSIYEQYF.